This T cell receptor beta chain was found in a study of shared clonotypes between healthy human individuals. Germline values: CDR1 MNHEY, CDR2 SMNVEV (reference sequence). The V gene end was trimmed by 5 bases and the J gene end by 5 bases; junction bases not matched to a gene: 14. The CDR3 spans 16 residues. Spread over ten immunoSEQ deep assay plates, unsorted PBMC DNA underwent sequencing. Assay: immunoSEQ multiplex PCR; the TCRdb copy retains only in-frame clones and omits some. Among fewer than 600,000 clones listed, 70% to 80% were seen once. The chain uses TRBV27 and TRBJ2-5, with TRBD1 matching over 7 bases. This sequence was found in a middle-aged woman in good health. Some clones in this sample may be carry-over from other donors' samples. Sample: PBMCs. The CDR3 DNA is TGTGCCAGCAGTAGCGCAGGAAGGGGGCGCTTGGAGACCCAGTACTTC. It is translated as CASSSAGRGRLETQYF.